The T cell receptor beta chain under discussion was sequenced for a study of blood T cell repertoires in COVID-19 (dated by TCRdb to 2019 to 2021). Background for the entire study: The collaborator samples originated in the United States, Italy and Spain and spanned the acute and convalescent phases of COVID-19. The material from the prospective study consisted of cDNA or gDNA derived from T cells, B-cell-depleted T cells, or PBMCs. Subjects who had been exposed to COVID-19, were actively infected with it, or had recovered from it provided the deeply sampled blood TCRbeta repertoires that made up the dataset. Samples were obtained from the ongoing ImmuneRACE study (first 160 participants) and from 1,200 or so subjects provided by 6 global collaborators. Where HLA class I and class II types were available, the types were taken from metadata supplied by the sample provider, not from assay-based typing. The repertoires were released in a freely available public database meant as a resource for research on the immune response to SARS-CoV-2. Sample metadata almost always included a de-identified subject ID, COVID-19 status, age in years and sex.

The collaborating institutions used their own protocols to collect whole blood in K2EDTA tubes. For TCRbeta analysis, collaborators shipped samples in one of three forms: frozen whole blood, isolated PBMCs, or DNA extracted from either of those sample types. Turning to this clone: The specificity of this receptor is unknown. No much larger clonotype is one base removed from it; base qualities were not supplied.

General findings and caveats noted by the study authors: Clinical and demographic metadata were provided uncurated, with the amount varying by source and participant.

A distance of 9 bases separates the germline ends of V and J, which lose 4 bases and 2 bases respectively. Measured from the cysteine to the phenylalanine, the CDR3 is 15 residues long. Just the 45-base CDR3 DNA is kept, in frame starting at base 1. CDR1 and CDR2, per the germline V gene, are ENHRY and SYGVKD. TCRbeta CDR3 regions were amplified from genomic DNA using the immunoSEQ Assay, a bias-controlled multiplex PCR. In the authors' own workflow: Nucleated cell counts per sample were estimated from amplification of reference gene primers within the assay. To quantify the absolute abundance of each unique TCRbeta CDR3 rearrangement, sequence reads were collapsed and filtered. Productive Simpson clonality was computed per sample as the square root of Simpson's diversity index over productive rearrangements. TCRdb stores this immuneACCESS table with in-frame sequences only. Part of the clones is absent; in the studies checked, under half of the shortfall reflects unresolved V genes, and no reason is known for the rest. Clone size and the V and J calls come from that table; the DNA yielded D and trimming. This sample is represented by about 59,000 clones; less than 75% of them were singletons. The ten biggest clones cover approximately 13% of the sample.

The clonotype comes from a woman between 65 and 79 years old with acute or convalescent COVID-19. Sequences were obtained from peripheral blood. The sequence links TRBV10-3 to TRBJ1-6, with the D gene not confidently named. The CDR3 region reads CAISAREAYNSPLHF. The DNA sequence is TGTGCCATCAGTGCTCGTGAGGCCTATAATTCACCCCTCCACTTT.